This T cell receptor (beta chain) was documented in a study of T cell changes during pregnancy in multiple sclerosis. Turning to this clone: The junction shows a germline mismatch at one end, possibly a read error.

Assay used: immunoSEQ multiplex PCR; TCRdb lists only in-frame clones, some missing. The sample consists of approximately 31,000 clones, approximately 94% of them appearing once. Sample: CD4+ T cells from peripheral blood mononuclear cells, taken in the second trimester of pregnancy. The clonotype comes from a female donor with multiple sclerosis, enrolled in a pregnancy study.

The CDR3, as DNA: TGCAGCGTTGTCTACAGCTACGAGCAGTACTTT. It codes for CSVVYSYEQYF. The rearrangement uses TRBV29-1 and TRBJ2-7; D uncertain. This CDR3 spans 11 amino acids. Germline V lookup: CDR1 SQVTM, CDR2 ANQGSEA.